This TCR beta chain was identified during a study of PD-1 blockade in classical Hodgkin lymphoma. Points from the study as a whole: A significant rise in TCR diversity by C4D1 was seen for CD4+ but not CD8+ cells. Among the patients, those starting nivolumab under 1 year after ASCT were excluded. Patients with a complete response exhibited baseline diversity comparable to newly diagnosed patients.

Some clones are missing from TCRdb's copy, which holds only in-frame ones; the method was immunoSEQ multiplex PCR. Of under 70,000 clones listed, about 70% are singletons. With no exception, relapse followed autologous stem cell transplantation in all patients, and brentuximab vedotin exposure varied. Complete response, partial response or progressive disease was recorded as best response. This clone was found many times. The antigen remains unidentified. This specimen consisted of peripheral blood mononuclear cells (PBMCs), obtained before the second cycle of nivolumab. This receptor was identified in a human donor with classical Hodgkin lymphoma.

The CDR3 nucleotides read TGTGCCAGCAGTGCAGCGACAGTGAACACTGAAGCTTTCTTT. Translated: CASSAATVNTEAFF. The V gene is TRBV6-1, the J gene TRBJ1-1; D is possibly TRBD1 (5 bases). The CDR3 has 14 residues. V lost 4 bases, J lost 0 bases, and 9 bases lay in between. In germline, CDR1 is MNHNS, CDR2 SASEGT.